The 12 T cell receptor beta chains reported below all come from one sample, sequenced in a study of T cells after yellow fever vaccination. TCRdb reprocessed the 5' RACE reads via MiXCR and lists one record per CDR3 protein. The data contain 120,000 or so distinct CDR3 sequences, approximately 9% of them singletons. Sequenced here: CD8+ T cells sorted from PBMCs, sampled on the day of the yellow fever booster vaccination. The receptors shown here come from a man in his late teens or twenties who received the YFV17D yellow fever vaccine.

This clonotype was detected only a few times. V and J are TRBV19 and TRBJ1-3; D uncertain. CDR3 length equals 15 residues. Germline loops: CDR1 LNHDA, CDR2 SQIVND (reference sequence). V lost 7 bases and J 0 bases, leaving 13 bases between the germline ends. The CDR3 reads CASTFGPNSGNTIYF. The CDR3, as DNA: TGTGCCAGTACCTTCGGACCGAACTCTGGAAACACCATATATTTT. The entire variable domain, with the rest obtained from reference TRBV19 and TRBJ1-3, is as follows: DGGITQSPKYLFRKEGQNVTLSCEQNLNHDAMYWYRQDPGQGLRLIYYSQIVNDFQKGDIAEGYSVSREKKESFPLTVTSAQKNPTAFYLCASTFGPNSGNTIYFGEGSWLTVV.

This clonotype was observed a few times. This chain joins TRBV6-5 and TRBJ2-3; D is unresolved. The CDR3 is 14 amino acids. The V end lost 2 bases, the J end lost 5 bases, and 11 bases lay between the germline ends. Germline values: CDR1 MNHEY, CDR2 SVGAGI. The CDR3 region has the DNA TGTGCCAGCAGTTACATCGCCGGGCGAGATACGCAGTATTTT. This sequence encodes CASSYIAGRDTQYF.

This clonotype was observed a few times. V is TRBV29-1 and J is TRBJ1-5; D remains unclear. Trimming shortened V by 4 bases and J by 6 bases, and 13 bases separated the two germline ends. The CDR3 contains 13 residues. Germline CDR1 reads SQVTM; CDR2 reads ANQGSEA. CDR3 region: CSVAGVGVQPQHF. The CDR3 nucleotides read TGCAGCGTTGCGGGAGTTGGAGTTCAGCCCCAGCATTTT.

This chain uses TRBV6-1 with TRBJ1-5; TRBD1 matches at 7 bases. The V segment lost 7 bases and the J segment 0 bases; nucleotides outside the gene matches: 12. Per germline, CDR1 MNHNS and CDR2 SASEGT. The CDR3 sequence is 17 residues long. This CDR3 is CASKGPTGDISNQPQHF. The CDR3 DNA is TGTGCCAGCAAAGGCCCAACAGGGGATATTAGCAATCAGCCCCAGCATTTT.

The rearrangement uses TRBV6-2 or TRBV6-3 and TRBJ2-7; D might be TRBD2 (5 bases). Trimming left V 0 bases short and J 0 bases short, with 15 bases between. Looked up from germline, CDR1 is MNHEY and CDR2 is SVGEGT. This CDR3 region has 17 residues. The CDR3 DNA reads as TGTGCCAGCAGTTACTCGATTGCGGGTCTGAGCTCCTACGAGCAGTACTTC. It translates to CASSYSIAGLSSYEQYF.

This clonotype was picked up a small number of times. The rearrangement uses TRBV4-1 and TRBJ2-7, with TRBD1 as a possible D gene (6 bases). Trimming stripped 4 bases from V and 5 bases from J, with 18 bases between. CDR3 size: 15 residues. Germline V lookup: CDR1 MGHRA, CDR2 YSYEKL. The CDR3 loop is CASSPQWTEEDEQYV. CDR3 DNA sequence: TGCGCCAGCAGCCCCCAGTGGACAGAGGAAGACGAGCAGTACGTC.

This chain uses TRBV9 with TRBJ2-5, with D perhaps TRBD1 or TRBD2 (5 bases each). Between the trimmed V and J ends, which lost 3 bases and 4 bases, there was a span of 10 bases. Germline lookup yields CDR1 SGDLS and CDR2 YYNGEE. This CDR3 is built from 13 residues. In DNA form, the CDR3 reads TGTGCCAGCAGCGAGGGGAGAATAGAGACCCAGTACTTC. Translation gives CASSEGRIETQYF.

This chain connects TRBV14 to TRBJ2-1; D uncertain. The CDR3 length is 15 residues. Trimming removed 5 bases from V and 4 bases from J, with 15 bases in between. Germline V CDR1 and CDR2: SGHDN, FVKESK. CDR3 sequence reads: CASSKKTHGYNEQFF. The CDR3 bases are TGTGCCAGCAGCAAAAAAACCCACGGTTACAATGAGCAGTTCTTC.

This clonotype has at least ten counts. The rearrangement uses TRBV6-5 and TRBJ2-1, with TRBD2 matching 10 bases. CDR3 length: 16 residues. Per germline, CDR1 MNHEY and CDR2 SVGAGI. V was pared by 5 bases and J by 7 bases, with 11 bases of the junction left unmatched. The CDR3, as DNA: TGTGCCAGCAGTAGCGGGGGGGGTATGTTTGTAAATGAGCAGTTCTTC. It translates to CASSSGGGMFVNEQFF.

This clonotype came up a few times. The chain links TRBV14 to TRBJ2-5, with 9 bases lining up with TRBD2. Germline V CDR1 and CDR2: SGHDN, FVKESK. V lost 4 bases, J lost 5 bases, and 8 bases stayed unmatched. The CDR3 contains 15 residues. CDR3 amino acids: CASSRGTSLFETQYF. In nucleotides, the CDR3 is TGTGCCAGCAGCCGAGGGACTAGCCTCTTCGAGACCCAGTACTTC.

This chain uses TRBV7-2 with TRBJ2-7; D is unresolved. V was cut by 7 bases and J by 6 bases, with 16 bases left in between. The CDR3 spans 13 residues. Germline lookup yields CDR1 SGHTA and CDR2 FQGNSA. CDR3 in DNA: TGTGCCAGCAAAGAGCAACTACGCGGCGAGCAGTACTTC. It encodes CASKEQLRGEQYF.

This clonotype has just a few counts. CDR3 residues: CASSLERGHGSPLHF. The CDR3 DNA sequence: TGTGCCAGCAGCTTAGAGAGGGGGCATGGTTCACCCCTCCACTTT. The chain is built from TRBV7-6 and TRBJ1-6, with 7 bases fitting TRBD1. CDR1 and CDR2 (germline): SGHVS, FNYEAQ. There are 15 residues in the CDR3. The J segment lost 9 bases and the V segment lost 1 base, leaving 6 bases of the junction unmatched.